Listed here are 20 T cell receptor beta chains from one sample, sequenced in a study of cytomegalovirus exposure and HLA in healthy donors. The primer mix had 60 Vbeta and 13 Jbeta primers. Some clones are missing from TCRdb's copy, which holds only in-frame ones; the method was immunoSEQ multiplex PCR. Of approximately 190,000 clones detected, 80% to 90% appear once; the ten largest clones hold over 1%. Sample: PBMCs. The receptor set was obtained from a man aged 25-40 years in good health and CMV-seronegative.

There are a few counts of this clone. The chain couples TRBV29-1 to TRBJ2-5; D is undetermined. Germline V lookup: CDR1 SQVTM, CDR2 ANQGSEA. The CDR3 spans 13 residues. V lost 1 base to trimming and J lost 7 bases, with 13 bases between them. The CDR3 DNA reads TGCAGCGTTGAAGGGCAACAGCAGTGGACCCAGTACTTC. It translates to CSVEGQQQWTQYF.

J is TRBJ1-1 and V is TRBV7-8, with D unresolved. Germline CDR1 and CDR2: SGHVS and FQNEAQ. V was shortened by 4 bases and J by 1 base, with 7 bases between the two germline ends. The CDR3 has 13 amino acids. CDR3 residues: CASSYRGNTEAFF. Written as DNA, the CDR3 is TGTGCCAGCAGCTATAGAGGGAACACTGAAGCTTTCTTT. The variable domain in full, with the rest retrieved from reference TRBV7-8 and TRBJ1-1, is GAGVSQSPRYKVAKRGQDVALRCDPISGHVSLFWYQQALGQGPEFLTYFQNEAQLDKSGLPSDRFFAERPEGSVSTLKIQRTQQEDSAVYLCASSYRGNTEAFFGQGTRLTVV.

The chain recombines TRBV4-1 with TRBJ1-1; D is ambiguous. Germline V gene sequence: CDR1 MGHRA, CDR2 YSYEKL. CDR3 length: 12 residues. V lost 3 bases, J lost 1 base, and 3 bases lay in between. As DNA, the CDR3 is TGCGCCAGCAGCCACAGGAACACTGAAGCTTTCTTT. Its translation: CASSHRNTEAFF.

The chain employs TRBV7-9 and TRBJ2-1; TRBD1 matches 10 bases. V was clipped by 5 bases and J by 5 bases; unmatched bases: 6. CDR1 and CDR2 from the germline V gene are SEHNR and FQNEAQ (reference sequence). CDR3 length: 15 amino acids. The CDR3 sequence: CASSTRQGADNEQFF. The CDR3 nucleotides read TGTGCCAGCAGCACCCGACAGGGGGCGGACAATGAGCAGTTCTTC.

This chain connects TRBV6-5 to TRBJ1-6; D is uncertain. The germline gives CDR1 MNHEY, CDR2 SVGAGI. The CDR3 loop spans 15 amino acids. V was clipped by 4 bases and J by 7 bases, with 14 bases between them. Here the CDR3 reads CASSFTLAGNSPLHF. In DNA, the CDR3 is TGTGCCAGCAGTTTTACCCTTGCGGGGAATTCACCCCTCCACTTT.

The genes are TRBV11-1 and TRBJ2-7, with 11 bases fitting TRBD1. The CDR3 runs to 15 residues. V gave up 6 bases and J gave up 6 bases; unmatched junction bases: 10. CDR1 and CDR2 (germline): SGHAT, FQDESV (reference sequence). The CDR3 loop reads CASRDSPGQGGEQYF. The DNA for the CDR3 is TGTGCCAGCAGGGATTCTCCGGGACAGGGGGGCGAGCAGTACTTC.

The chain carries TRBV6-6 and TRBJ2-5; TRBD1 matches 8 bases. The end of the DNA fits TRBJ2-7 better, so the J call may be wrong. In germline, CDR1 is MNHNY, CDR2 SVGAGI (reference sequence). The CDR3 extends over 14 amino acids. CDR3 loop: CATEGGQATYEQYF. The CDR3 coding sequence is TGTGCCACAGAGGGGGGACAGGCCACCTACGAGCAGTACTTC.

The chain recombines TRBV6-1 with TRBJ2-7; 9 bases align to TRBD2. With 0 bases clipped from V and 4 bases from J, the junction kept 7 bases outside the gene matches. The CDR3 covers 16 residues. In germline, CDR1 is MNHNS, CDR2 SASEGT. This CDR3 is CASSEAPSGRSYEQYF. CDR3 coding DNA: TGTGCCAGCAGTGAAGCGCCCAGCGGGAGGAGTTACGAGCAGTACTTC.

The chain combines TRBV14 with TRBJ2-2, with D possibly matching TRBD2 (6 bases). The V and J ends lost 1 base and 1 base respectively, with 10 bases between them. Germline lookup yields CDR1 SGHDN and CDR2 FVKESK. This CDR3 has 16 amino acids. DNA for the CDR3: TGTGCCAGCAGCCAAGCATGGGGAGGGAACACCGGGGAGCTGTTTTTT. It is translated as CASSQAWGGNTGELFF. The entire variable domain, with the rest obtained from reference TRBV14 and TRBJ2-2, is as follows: EAGVTQFPSHSVIEKGQTVTLRCDPISGHDNLYWYRRVMGKEIKFLLHFVKESKQDESGMPNNRFLAERTGGTYSTLKVQPAELEDSGVYFCASSQAWGGNTGELFFGEGSRLTVL.

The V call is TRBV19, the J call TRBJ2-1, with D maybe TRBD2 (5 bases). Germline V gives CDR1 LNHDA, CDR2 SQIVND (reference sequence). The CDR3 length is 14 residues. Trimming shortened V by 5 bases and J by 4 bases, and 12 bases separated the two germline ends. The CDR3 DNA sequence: TGTGCCAGTAGTGGCGGAAGGACTTACAATGAGCAGTTCTTC. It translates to CASSGGRTYNEQFF. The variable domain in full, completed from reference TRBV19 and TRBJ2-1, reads DGGITQSPKYLFRKEGQNVTLSCEQNLNHDAMYWYRQDPGQGLRLIYYSQIVNDFQKGDIAEGYSVSREKKESFPLTVTSAQKNPTAFYLCASSGGRTYNEQFFGPGTRLTVL.

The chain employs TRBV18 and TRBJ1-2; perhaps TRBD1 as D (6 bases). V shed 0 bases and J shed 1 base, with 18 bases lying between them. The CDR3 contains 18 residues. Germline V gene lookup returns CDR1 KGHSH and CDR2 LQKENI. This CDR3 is CASSPPPWAGDDNYGYTF. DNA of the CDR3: TGTGCCAGCTCACCACCCCCGTGGGCAGGGGACGATAACTATGGCTACACCTTC.

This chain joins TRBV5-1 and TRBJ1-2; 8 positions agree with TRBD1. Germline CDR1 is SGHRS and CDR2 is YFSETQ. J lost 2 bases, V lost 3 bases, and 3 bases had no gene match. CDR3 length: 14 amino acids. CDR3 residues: CASSSWTGNYGYTF. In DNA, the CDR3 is TGCGCCAGCAGCTCTTGGACAGGGAACTATGGCTACACCTTC.

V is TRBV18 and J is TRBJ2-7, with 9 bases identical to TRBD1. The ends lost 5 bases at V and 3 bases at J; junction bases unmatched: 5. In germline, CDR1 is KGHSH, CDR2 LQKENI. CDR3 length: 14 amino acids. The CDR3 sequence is CASSSRDRVYEQYF. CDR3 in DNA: TGTGCCAGCTCATCGAGGGACAGGGTCTACGAGCAGTACTTC.

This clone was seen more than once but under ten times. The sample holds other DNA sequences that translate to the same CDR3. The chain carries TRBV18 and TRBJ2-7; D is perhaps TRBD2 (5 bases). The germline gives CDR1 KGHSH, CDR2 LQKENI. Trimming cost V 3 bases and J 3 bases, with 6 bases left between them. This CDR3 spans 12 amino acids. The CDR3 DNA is TGTGCCAGCTCACCCGCGGGCTACGAGCAGTACTTC. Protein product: CASSPAGYEQYF.

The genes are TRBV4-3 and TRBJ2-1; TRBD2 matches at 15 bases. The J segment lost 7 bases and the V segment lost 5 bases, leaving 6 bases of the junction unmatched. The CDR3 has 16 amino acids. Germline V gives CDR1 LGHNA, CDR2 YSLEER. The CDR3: CASSTRTSGGGNEQFF. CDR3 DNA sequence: TGCGCCAGCAGCACGAGGACTAGCGGGGGGGGAAATGAGCAGTTCTTC.

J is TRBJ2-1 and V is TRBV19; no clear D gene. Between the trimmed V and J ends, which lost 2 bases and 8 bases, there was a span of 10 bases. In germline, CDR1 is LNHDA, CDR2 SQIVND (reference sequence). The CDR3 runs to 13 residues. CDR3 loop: CASSIWSEHEQFF. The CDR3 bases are TGTGCCAGTAGTATATGGTCCGAGCATGAGCAGTTCTTC.

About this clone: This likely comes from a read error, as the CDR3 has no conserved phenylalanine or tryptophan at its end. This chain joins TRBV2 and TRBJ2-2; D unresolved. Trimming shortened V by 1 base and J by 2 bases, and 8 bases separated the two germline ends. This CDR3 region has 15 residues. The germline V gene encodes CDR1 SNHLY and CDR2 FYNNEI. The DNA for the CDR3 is TGTGCCAGCAGTGAAGGGAACCAAAACACCGGGGAGCTGTTTTCT. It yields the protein CASSEGNQNTGELFS.

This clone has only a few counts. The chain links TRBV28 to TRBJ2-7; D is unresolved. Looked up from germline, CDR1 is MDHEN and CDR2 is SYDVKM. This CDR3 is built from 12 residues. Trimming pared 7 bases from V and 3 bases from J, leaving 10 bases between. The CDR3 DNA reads TGTGCCAGCATCGACTCATACTACGAGCAGTACTTC. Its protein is CASIDSYYEQYF.

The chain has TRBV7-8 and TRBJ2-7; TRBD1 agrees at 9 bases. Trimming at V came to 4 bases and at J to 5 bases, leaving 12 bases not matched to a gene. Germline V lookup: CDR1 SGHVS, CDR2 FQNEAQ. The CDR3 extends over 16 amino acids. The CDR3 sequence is CASSSLSGTGLHEQYF. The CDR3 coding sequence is TGTGCCAGCAGCTCCCTCTCGGGGACAGGGCTACACGAGCAGTACTTC.

The CDR3 nucleotides read TGTGCCAGCAGACCTGGCGGACAAGTTGCTGGAAACACCATATATTTT. It encodes CASRPGGQVAGNTIYF. This chain links TRBV28 with TRBJ1-3; D is possibly TRBD1 (5 bases). Germline-derived CDR1 and CDR2 are MDHEN and SYDVKM. The CDR3 totals 16 residues. The V gene lost 6 bases and the J gene lost 2 bases, with 17 bases spanning the gap.